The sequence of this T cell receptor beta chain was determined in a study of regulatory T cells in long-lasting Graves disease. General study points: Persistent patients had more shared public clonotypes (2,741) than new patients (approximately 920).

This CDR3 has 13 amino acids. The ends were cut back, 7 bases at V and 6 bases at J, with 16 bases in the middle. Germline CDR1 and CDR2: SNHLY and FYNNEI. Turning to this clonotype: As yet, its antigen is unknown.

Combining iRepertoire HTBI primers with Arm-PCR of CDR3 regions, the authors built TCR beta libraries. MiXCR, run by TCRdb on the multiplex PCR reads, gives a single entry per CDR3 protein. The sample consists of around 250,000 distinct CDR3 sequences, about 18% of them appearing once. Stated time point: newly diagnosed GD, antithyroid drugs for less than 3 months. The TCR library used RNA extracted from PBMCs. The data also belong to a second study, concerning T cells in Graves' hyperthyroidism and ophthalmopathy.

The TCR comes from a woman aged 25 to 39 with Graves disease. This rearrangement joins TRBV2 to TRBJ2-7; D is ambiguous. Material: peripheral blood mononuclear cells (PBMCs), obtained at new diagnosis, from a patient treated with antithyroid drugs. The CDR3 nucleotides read TGTGCCAGCATGCTGAGATCCCTCTCCGAGCAGTACTTC. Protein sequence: CASMLRSLSEQYF.